The T cell receptor beta chain described here comes from a study of T-cell memory formation after mild COVID-19. The length of the CDR3 is 14 residues. Germline assignment: CDR1 KGHSH and CDR2 LQKENI. V lost 6 bases and J lost 0; bases outside the gene matches: 5. TCRdb fed the 5' RACE reads into MiXCR, producing one record per CDR3 protein. This table has 410,000 or so distinct CDR3 sequences, about 22% appearing once. Sequenced sample: PBMCs or a T cell subset sorted from them (not recorded which). The V gene is TRBV18, the J gene TRBJ2-7, with 7 bases aligning to TRBD1. The TCR originated in an adult woman who had mild COVID-19 (a few samples of this study predate the infection). Cell type and time point are not known. CDR3 sequence (DNA): TGTGCCAGCTCTCCGGGACAGAGCTCCTACGAGCAGTACTTC. Its protein product is CASSPGQSSYEQYF.